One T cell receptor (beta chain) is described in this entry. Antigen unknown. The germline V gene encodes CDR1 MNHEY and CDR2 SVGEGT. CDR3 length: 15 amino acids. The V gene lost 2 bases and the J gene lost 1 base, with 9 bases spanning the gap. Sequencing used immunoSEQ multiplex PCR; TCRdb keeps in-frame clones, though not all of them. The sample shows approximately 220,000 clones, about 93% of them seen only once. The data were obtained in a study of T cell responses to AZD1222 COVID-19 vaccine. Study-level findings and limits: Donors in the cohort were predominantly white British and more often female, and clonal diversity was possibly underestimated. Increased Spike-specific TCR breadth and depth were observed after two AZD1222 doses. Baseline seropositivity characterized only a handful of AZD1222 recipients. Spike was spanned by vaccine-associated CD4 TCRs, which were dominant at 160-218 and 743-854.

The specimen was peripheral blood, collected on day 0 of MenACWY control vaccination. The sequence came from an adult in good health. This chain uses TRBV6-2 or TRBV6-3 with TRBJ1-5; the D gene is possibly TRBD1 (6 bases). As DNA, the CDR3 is TGTGCCAGCAGTTACCGGGGGCTAAGCAATCAGCCCCAGCATTTT. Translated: CASSYRGLSNQPQHF.